This TCR beta chain derives from a study of blood T cell repertoires in COVID-19. Study information: Sites across the United States, Italy and Spain contributed samples from acute and convalescent COVID-19.

Enrolled during active infection, Seattle patients were then followed longitudinally. CDR1 and CDR2 (germline): MGHDK, SYGVNS. The CDR3 runs to 14 residues. The trim removed 0 bases at V and 5 bases at J, leaving 1 base unmatched. In the study's own analysis: Researchers report that nucleated cell counts were estimated from reference gene primer amplification. Sequenced by immunoSEQ multiplex PCR; TCRdb stores in-frame clones only, minus some. V, J and clone size were drawn from that table, and D and trimming were deduced from the DNA. The data hold 250,000 or so clones, with around 89% observed a single time.

The specimen was peripheral blood. This chain joins TRBV25-1 and TRBJ1-2; TRBD1 aligns across 9 bases. This clonotype was obtained from a woman in her thirties with COVID-19, enrolled during active disease. The DNA for the CDR3 is TGTGCCAGCAGTGAATATGACAGGGGGTATGGCTACACCTTC. It yields the protein CASSEYDRGYGYTF.